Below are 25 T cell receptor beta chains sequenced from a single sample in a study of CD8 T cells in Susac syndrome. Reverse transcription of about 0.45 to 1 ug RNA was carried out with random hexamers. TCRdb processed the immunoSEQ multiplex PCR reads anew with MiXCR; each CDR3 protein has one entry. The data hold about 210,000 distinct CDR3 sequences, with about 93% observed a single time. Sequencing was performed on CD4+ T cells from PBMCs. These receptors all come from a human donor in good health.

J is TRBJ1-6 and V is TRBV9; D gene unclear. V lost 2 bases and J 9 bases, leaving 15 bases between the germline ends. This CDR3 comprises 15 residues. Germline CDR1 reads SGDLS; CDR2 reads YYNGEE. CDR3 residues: CASSVTEPPFSPLHF. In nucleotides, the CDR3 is TGTGCCAGCAGCGTTACTGAGCCCCCATTTTCACCCCTCCACTTT. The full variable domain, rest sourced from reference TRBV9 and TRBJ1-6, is DSGVTQTPKHLITATGQRVTLRCSPRSGDLSVYWYQQSLDQGLQFLIQYYNGEERAKGNILERFSAQQFPDLHSELNLSSLELGDSALYFCASSVTEPPFSPLHFGNGTRLTVT.

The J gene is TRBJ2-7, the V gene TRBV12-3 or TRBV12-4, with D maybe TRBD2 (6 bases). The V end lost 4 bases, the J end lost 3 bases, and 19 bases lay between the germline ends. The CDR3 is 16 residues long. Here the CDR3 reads CASSSGTGALIYEQYF. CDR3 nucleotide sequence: TGTGCCAGCAGTTCGGGGACGGGAGCCCTAATCTACGAGCAGTACTTC.

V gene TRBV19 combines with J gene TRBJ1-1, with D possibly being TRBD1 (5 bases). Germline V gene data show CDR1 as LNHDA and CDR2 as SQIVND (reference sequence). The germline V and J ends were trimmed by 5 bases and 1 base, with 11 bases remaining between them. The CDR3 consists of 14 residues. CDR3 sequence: CASSSQGPNTEAFF. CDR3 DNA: TGTGCCAGTAGTTCGCAGGGCCCGAACACTGAAGCTTTCTTT. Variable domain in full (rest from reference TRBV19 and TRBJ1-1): DGGITQSPKYLFRKEGQNVTLSCEQNLNHDAMYWYRQDPGQGLRLIYYSQIVNDFQKGDIAEGYSVSREKKESFPLTVTSAQKNPTAFYLCASSSQGPNTEAFFGQGTRLTVV.

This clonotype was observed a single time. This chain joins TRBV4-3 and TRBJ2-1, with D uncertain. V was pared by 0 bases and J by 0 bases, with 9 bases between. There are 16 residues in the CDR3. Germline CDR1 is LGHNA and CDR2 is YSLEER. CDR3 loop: CASSQDSPGSYNEQFF. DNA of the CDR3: TGCGCCAGCAGCCAAGACAGTCCGGGCTCCTACAATGAGCAGTTCTTC.

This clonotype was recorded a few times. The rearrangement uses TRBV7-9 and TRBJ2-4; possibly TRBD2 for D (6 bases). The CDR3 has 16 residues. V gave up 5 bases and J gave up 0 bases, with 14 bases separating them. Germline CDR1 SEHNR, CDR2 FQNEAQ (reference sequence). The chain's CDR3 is CASSPGQGGAKNIQYF. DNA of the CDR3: TGTGCCAGCAGCCCCGGCCAGGGAGGAGCCAAAAACATTCAGTACTTC.

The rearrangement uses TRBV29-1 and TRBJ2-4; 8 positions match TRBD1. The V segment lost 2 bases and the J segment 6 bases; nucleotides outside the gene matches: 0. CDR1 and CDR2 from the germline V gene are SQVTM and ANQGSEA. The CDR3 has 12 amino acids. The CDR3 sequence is CSVEQGANIQYF. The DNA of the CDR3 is TGCAGCGTTGAACAGGGGGCAAACATTCAGTACTTC. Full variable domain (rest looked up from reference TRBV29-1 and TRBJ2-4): SAVISQKPSRDICQRGTSLTIQCQVDSQVTMMFWYRQQPGQSLTLIATANQGSEATYESGFVIDKFPISRPNLTFSTLTVSNMSPEDSSIYLCSVEQGANIQYFGAGTRLSVL.

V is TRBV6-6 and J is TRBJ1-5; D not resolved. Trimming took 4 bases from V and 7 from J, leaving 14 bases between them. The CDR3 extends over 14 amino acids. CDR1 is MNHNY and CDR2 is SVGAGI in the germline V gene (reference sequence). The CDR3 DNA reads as TGTGCCAGCAGTTCTCCAGCGCCCGGCCAGCCCCAGCATTTT. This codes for CASSSPAPGQPQHF.

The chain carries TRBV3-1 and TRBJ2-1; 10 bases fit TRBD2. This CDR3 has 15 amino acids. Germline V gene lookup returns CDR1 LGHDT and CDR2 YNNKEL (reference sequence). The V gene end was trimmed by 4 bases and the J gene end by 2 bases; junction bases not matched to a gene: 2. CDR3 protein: CASSRSGGPYNEQFF. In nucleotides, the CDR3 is TGTGCCAGCAGCCGTAGCGGGGGGCCCTACAATGAGCAGTTCTTC.

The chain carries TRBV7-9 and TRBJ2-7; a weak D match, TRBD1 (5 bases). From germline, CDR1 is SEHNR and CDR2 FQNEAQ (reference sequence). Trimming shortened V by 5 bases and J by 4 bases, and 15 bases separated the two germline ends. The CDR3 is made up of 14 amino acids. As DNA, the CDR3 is TGTGCCAGCAGCGGACCGGACACGTTTTACGAGCAGTACGTC. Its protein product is CASSGPDTFYEQYV.

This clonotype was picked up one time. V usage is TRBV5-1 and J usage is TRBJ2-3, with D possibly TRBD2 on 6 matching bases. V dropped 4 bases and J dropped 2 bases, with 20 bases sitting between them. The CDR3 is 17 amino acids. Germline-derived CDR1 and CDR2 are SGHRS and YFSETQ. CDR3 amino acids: CASSVSAGLPDTDTQYF. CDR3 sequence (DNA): TGCGCCAGCAGCGTCTCGGCGGGACTCCCCGACACAGATACGCAGTATTTT.

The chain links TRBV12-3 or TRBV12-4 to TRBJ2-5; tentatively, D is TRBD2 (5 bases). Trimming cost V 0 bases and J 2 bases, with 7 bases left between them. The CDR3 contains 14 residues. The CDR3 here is CASSLADFQETQYF. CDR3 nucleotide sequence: TGTGCCAGCAGTTTAGCGGACTTTCAAGAGACCCAGTACTTC.

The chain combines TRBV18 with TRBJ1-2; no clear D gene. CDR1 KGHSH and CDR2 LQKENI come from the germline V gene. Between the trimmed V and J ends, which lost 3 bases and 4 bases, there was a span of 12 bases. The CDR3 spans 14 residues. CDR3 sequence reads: CASSPREAVYGYTF. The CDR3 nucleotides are TGTGCCAGCTCACCCCGTGAGGCAGTCTATGGCTACACCTTC.

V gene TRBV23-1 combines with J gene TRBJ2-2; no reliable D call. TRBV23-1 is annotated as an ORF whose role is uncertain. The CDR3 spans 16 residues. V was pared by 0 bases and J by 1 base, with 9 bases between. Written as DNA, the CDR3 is TGCGCCAGCAGTCAATCTCCGGCGGAGAACACCGGGGAGCTGTTTTTT. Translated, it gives CASSQSPAENTGELFF.

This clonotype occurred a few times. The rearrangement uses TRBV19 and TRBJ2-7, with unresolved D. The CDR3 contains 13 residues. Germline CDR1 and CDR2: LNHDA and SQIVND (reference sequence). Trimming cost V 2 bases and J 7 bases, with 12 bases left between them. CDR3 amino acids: CASSILVKGEQYV. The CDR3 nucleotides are TGTGCCAGTAGTATACTCGTCAAAGGGGAGCAGTACGTC.

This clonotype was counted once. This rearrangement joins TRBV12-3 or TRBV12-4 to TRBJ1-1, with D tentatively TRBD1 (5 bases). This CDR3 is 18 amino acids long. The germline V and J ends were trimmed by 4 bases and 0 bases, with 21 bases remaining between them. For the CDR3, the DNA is TGTGCCAGCAGTTCCGCGGGACCGCTAAAATCCATGAACACTGAAGCTTTCTTT. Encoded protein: CASSSAGPLKSMNTEAFF.

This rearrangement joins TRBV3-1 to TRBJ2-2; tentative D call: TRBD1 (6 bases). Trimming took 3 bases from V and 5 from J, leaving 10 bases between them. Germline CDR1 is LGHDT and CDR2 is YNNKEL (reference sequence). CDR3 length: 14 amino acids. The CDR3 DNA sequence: TGTGCCAGCAGCCAGGACAGTTGGACCGGGGAGCTGTTTTTT. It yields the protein CASSQDSWTGELFF.

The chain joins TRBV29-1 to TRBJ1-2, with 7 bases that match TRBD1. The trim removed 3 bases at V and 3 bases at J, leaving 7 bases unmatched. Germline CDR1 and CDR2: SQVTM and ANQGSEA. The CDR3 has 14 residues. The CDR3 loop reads CSVDWGTADYGYTF. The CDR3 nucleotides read TGCAGCGTTGATTGGGGGACAGCGGACTATGGCTACACCTTC.

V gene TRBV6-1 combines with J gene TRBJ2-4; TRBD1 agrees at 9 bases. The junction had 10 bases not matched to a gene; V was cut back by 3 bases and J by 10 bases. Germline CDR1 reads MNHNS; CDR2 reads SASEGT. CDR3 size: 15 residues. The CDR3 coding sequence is TGTGCCAGCAGTGAGGGACAGGGTCTTAAGGGGATTCAGTACTTC. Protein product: CASSEGQGLKGIQYF.

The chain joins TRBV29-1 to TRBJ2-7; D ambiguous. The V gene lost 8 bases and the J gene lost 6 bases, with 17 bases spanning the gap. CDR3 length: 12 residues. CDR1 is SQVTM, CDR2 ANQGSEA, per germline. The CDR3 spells CSSMKRSGEQYF. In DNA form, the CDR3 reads TGCAGCTCCATGAAGAGGTCTGGCGAGCAGTACTTC.

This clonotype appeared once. The DNA of the CDR3 is TGTGCCACCAGCCGAATCACAGATACGCAGTATTTT. This sequence encodes CATSRITDTQYF. The rearrangement joins TRBV15 to TRBJ2-3; no definite D call. Germline V CDR1 and CDR2: LNHNV, YYDKDF (reference sequence). With 5 bases removed from V and 2 bases from J, the gap between germline ends came to 5 bases. The CDR3 sequence is 12 residues long.

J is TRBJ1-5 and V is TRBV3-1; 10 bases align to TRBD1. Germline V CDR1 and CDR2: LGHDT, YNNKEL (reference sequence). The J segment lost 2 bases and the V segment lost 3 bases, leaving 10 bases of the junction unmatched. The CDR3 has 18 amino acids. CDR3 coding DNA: TGTGCCAGCAGCCAGGGACAGGGGATTGGTTTGGGCAATCAGCCCCAGCATTTT. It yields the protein CASSQGQGIGLGNQPQHF.

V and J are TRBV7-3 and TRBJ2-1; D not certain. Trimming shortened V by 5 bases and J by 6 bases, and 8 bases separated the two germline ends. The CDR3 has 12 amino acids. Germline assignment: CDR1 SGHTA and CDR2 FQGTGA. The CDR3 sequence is CASSGPSNEQFF. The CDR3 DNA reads TGTGCCAGCAGCGGCCCTTCCAATGAGCAGTTCTTC.

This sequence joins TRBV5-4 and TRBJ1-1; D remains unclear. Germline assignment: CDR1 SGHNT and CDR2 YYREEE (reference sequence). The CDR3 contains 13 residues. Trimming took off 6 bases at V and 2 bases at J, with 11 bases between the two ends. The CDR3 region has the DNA TGTGCCAGCACAGCCCCGGGAAACACTGAAGCTTTCTTT. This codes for CASTAPGNTEAFF.

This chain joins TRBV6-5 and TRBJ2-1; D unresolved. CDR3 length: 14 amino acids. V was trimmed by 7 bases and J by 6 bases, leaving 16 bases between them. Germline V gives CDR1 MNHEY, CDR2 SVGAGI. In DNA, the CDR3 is TGTGCCAGCAATCCCAACCATGCCCTCAATGAGCAGTTCTTC. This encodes CASNPNHALNEQFF.

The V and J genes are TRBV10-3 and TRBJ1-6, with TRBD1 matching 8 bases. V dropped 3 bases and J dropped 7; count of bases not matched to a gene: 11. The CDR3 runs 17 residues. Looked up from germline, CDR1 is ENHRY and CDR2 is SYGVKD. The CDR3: CAISDSPPGQVNSPLHF. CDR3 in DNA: TGTGCCATCAGTGATTCCCCCCCGGGACAGGTGAATTCACCCCTCCACTTT.